This TCR beta chain was sequenced for a study of blood T cell repertoires in COVID-19. How the authors handled the data: By means of reference gene primer amplification, nucleated cell counts were estimated. Only in-frame clones appear in the TCRdb table, and some are missing; sequencing was by immunoSEQ multiplex PCR. For V, J and clone size, that table is used; D and trimming come from the DNA. Counted here are 200,000 or so clones, around 86% occurring once; the ten biggest clones make up around 3.8%. V gave up 4 bases and J gave up 3 bases, with 10 bases separating them. CDR1 and CDR2 (germline): MNHEY, SVGAGI. The CDR3 consists of 13 residues.

The chain has TRBV6-5 and TRBJ2-7; weak D call: TRBD2 (5 bases). The sample consisted of PBMCs or T cells enriched from blood (not recorded which). The clonotype comes from a woman aged 35 to 49 with acute COVID-19. CDR3 bases: TGTGCCAGCAGTTTCCGGGAATTCTACGAGCAGTACTTC. It codes for CASSFREFYEQYF.